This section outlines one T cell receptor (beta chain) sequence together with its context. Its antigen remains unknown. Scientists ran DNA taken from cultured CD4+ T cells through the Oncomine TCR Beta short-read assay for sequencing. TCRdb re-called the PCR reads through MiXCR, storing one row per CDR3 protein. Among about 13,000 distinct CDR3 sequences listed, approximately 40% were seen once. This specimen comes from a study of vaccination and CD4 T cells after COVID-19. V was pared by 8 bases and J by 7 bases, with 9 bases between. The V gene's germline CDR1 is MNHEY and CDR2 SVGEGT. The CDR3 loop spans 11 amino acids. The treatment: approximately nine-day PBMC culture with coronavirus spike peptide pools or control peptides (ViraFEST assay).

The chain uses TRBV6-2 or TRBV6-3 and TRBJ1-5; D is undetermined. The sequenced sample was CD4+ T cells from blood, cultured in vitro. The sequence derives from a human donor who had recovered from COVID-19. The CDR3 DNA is TGTGCCAGCGGAGGAGGGCAGCCCCAGCATTTT. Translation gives CASGGGQPQHF.